The rows below give T cell receptor beta chains drawn from one sample of a study of T cell repertoires in cytomegalovirus infection. These receptors' targets are unknown. TCRdb fed the reads into MiXCR, producing one record per CDR3 protein. The table includes more than 90,000 distinct CDR3 sequences, around 9.1% detected once. The sequencing sample was made of PBMCs, sequenced either directly or after in vitro stimulation (not recorded which). The receptor source for this set is a human donor in good health (CMV status not recorded). Some clones in this sample may be carry-over from other donors' samples. Both conserved end residues are part of each CDR3.

>TRBV2|TRBJ2-3
CASRFDTQYF
>TRBV7-9|TRBJ1-1
CASSGLGLKDRLNTEAFF
>TRBV6-5|TRBJ2-1
CASSYTEAYYNEQFF
>TRBV11-2|TRBJ2-4
CASSLDPSHPAKNIQYF
>TRBV4-3|TRBJ2-1
CASSQEGAGGDNEQFF
>TRBV29-1|TRBJ1-4
CSAKKGTGEKLFF
>TRBV28|TRBJ1-6
CASRESGQGSPLHF
>TRBV7-2|TRBJ2-4
CASSFRDTIRNIQYF
>TRBV4-1|TRBJ1-1
CASRGILKNTEAFF
>TRBV7-2|TRBJ2-5
CASSFMASGRASETQYF
>TRBV10-3|TRBJ1-2
CAITKTETPSNYGYTF
>TRBV18|TRBJ1-1
CASSPQPGQGPMNTEAFF
>TRBV7-6|TRBJ2-5
CASSLGSPETQYF
>TRBV7-2|TRBJ1-6
CASSPPGQPLGSPLHF